This T cell receptor (beta chain) emerged from a study of blood T cell repertoires in COVID-19. Study overall: Italy, Spain and the United States were the sources of the convalescent and acute COVID-19 samples. T cells, B-cell-depleted T cells, or PBMCs provided the cDNA or gDNA that served as material.

Original analysis: Researchers report that nucleated cell counts were estimated from reference gene primer amplification. The repertoire was sequenced with immunoSEQ multiplex PCR; TCRdb's copy has only in-frame clones and lacks some. The V and J calls and the clone size are those of that table, but D and trimming were determined from the DNA. Of about 41,000 clones listed, more than 70% are singletons. The germline gives CDR1 LGHDT, CDR2 YNNKEL (reference sequence). V was trimmed by 1 base and J by 5 bases, leaving 11 bases between them. The CDR3 length is 14 residues. Sequencing input: peripheral blood. The receptor was derived from an elderly woman with active or convalescent COVID-19. V is TRBV3-1 (or the pseudogene TRBV3-2) and J is TRBJ1-1; possible D gene TRBD1, 5 bases. The DNA of the CDR3 is TGTGCCAGCAGCCAAGGTCAGGGAGGGACTGAAGCTTTCTTT. It yields the protein CASSQGQGGTEAFF.